This record concerns one T cell receptor (beta chain) sequence. The antigen remains undetermined. Germline is not matched at one junction end, which may reflect a read error. The sample belongs to a study of cytomegalovirus exposure and HLA in healthy donors. Study-level findings and limits: Later analysis revealed greater clonal expansion in HLA-associated TCR beta chains than in equally common others. TCR beta sequences numbering about 17,000 were associated with HLA alleles at 0.05 false discovery rate in a later analysis. In a later analysis, most CMV-associated TCR beta chains appeared HLA-restricted.

The V gene's germline CDR1 is SGHAT and CDR2 FQNNGV. The CDR3 spans 12 residues. 13 Jbeta primers and 60 Vbeta primers were used for the PCR. TCRdb's copy holds only in-frame clones and misses some; the assay was immunoSEQ multiplex PCR. The profile shows roughly 180,000 clones, roughly 80% of them singletons. It was healthy bone marrow donors who served as donors. Specimen: PBMCs. The origin of this receptor is a man in his thirties or forties in good health and CMV-seronegative. The chain couples TRBV11-2 to TRBJ1-2; the D is unclear. The CDR3 nucleotides are TGTGCCAGCAGCGCCGCTAATTATGGCTACACCTTC. Its translation is CASSAANYGYTF.